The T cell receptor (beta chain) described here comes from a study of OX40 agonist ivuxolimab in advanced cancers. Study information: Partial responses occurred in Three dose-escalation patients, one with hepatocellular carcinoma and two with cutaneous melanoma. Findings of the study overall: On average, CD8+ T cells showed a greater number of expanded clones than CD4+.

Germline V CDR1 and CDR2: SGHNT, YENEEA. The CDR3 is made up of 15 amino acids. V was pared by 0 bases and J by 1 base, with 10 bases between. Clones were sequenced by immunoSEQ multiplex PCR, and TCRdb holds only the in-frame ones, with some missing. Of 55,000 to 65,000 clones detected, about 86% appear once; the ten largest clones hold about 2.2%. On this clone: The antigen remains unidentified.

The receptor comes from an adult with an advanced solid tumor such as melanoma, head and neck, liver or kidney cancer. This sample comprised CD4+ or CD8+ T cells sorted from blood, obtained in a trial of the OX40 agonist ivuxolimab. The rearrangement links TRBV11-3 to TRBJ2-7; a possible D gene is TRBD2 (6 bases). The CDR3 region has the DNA TGTGCCAGCAGCTTAGAGGGGGGACCTTCCTACGAGCAGTACTTC. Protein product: CASSLEGGPSYEQYF.